This TCR beta chain stems from a study of cytomegalovirus exposure and HLA in healthy donors. As for the study in general: The use of the same platform for the 90 to 150 validation repertoires and the approximately 690 first-cohort repertoires was reported by a later analysis.

Findings and limits, study-wide: Some public TCRs appeared in many individuals, while most sequences were rare. TCR beta chains numbering more than 150 were designated cytomegalovirus-associated. In vitro assays verified that a few CMV-associated chains recognized CMV antigens specifically.

Assay: immunoSEQ multiplex PCR; the TCRdb copy retains only in-frame clones and omits some. The sample consists of 75,000 to 90,000 clones, 95% of them appearing once. This clone has just one count. The antigen remains undetermined. In germline, CDR1 is SGHVS, CDR2 FNYEAQ. The V and J ends lost 4 bases and 1 base respectively, with 19 bases between them. CDR3 size: 18 residues. V gene TRBV7-6 combines with J gene TRBJ2-2; D is possibly TRBD1 (5 bases). Sequences were obtained from PBMCs. The clonotype originates from a woman aged 18-29 years in good health and CMV-seronegative. The CDR3 coding sequence is TGTGCCAGCAGCTCCCTTCGAAAGGGGCAGGGGAACACCGGGGAGCTGTTTTTT. This codes for CASSSLRKGQGNTGELFF. Full variable domain (outside the CDR3, taken from reference TRBV7-6 and TRBJ2-2): GAGVSQSPRYKVTKRGQDVALRCDPISGHVSLYWYRQALGQGPEFLTYFNYEAQQDKSGLPNDRFSAERPEGSISTLTIQRTEQRDSAMYRCASSSLRKGQGNTGELFFGEGSRLTVL.